These 10 T cell receptor beta chains came from one sample sequenced in a study of OX40 agonist ivuxolimab in advanced cancers. The library was made by the immunoSEQ multiplex PCR assay. The table comes from immuneACCESS by way of TCRdb, which keeps in-frame sequences with V and J called. Part of the clones is missing from these tables; in studies checked, under half for an unresolved V gene and the rest for unknown reasons. The sample table holds about 43,000 clones, of which around 85% were seen once. In total, the top ten clones hold about 16% of the sample. Sequenced here: CD4+ or CD8+ T cells sorted from blood, sampled in a trial of the OX40 agonist ivuxolimab. These receptors were collected from an adult with an advanced solid tumor such as melanoma, head and neck, liver or kidney cancer.

This clone was seen once. In DNA, the CDR3 is TGTGCCAGCATTTCCACACAGAGCTCCTACGAGCAGTACGTC. This sequence encodes CASISTQSSYEQYV. V usage is TRBV2 and J usage is TRBJ2-7; D unresolved. This CDR3 region has 14 residues. Trimming cost V 7 bases and J 0 bases, with 13 bases left between them. Germline CDR1 reads SNHLY; CDR2 reads FYNNEI.

The DNA for the CDR3 is TGTGCCAGCAGCGAGGGAGGAGACGCCTACGAGCAGTACTTC. Protein: CASSEGGDAYEQYF. This chain uses TRBV9 with TRBJ2-7; D perhaps matches TRBD2 (6 bases). The V gene lost 3 bases and the J gene lost 2 bases, with 12 bases spanning the gap. CDR3 length equals 14 residues. Germline CDR1 is SGDLS and CDR2 is YYNGEE.

V and J are TRBV5-1 and TRBJ1-2; D gene uncertain. The germline V gene has CDR1 SGHRS and CDR2 YFSETQ. There are 16 residues in the CDR3. V lost 6 bases, J lost 8 bases, and 26 bases lay in between. In DNA, the CDR3 is TGCGCCAGCACACCCAACTACGGACTCCAGAATGTGGGCTACACCTTC. As protein: CASTPNYGLQNVGYTF.

The chain has TRBV7-3 and TRBJ2-1; TRBD2 is a possible D gene (5 bases). Trimming removed 4 bases from V and 9 bases from J, with 10 bases in between. CDR1 SGHTA and CDR2 FQGTGA come from the germline V gene. The CDR3 runs to 12 residues. CDR3 in DNA: TGTGCCAGCAGCTCGGGATCTGGTGAGCAGTTCTTC. Translation gives CASSSGSGEQFF. The full variable domain, in which reference TRBV7-3 and TRBJ2-1 provide the parts outside the CDR3, is GAGVSQTPSNKVTEKGKYVELRCDPISGHTALYWYRQSLGQGPEFLIYFQGTGAADDSGLPNDRFFAVRPEGSVSTLKIQRTERGDSAVYLCASSSGSGEQFFGPGTRLTVL.

The chain combines TRBV28 with TRBJ2-5, with 11 positions matching TRBD2. The CDR3 consists of 17 residues. Germline-derived CDR1 and CDR2 are MDHEN and SYDVKM. V lost 3 bases to trimming and J lost 0 bases; unmatched junction nucleotides: 6. CDR3 DNA sequence: TGTGCCAGCAGTTTCTCCACTAGCGGGGGTCACCAAGAGACCCAGTACTTC. This sequence encodes CASSFSTSGGHQETQYF.

This chain links TRBV13 with TRBJ2-1; TRBD1 agrees at 10 bases. This CDR3 region has 16 residues. The V segment lost 3 bases and the J segment 7 bases; nucleotides outside the gene matches: 9. In germline, CDR1 is PRHDT, CDR2 FYEKMQ (reference sequence). CDR3 nucleotides: TGTGCCAGCAGCTTCGGAGGAGGACAGGGGGTGAATGAGCAGTTCTTC. As protein: CASSFGGGQGVNEQFF.

The chain combines TRBV27 with TRBJ2-6; 8 bases align to TRBD1. The ends lost 3 bases at V and 1 base at J; junction bases unmatched: 14. This CDR3 has 20 residues. CDR1 is MNHEY, CDR2 SMNVEV, per germline (reference sequence). The CDR3 DNA is TGTGCCAGCAGTTTCTCGGCAGGGGGCGCGCTAGTTTCTGGGGCCAACGTCCTGACTTTC. Its protein product is CASSFSAGGALVSGANVLTF.

The chain recombines TRBV5-1 with TRBJ1-1; unclear D gene. V gave up 0 bases and J gave up 6 bases, with 15 bases separating them. The CDR3 consists of 15 residues. The V gene's germline CDR1 is SGHRS and CDR2 YFSETQ. CDR3 protein: CASSLEVTPNSEAFF. CDR3 DNA: TGCGCCAGCAGCTTGGAAGTGACACCCAACTCTGAAGCTTTCTTT.

The chain employs TRBV2 and TRBJ2-7; TRBD2 agrees at 10 bases. The CDR3 loop spans 13 amino acids. Germline CDR1 and CDR2: SNHLY and FYNNEI. V shed 8 bases, J shed 2 bases, and the junction held 3 bases outside the gene matches. CDR3 bases: TGTGCCAGCGCAGCGGGAGGGCCCTACGAGCAGTACTTC. As protein: CASAAGGPYEQYF. Looking up the rest from reference TRBV2 and TRBJ2-7 gives the full variable domain: EPEVTQTPSHQVTQMGQEVILRCVPISNHLYFYWYRQILGQKVEFLVSFYNNEISEKSEIFDDQFSVERPDGSNFTLKIRSTKLEDSAMYFCASAAGGPYEQYFGPGTRLTVT.

The chain carries TRBV19 and TRBJ2-3, with 7 bases identical to TRBD1. The CDR3 contains 15 residues. CDR1 is LNHDA and CDR2 is SQIVND in the germline V gene (reference sequence). V lost 0 bases and J lost 4; bases outside the gene matches: 4. The CDR3 is CASSIDLGGPDTQYF. DNA of the CDR3: TGTGCCAGTAGTATAGATCTAGGGGGCCCAGATACGCAGTATTTT.